These T cell receptor beta chains were read from a single sample in a study of OX40 agonist ivuxolimab in advanced cancers. Measured with immunoSEQ multiplex PCR; TCRdb has only the in-frame clones, and not every one. The sample has tens of thousands of clones; approximately 90% are singletons. Specimen: CD4+ or CD8+ T cells sorted from blood, collected in a trial of the OX40 agonist ivuxolimab. The receptors come from an adult with an advanced solid tumor such as melanoma, head and neck, liver or kidney cancer. Both conserved end residues are part of each CDR3. A D gene is named only where the DNA matches it firmly. Part of the rows lack a size; the others show once, few, many or a class for expanded clones.

J gene | clone size | D gene | V gene | CDR3 DNA | CDR3 protein
TRBJ2-5 | NA | NA | TRBV7-9 | TGTGCCAGCAGCTATGCTTGGACACATAACCAACAAGAGACCCAGTACTTC | CASSYAWTHNQQETQYF
TRBJ2-7 | NA | TRBD1 | TRBV7-9 | TGTGCCAGCAGCTCACAACAGGGGCTCAGCTCCTACGAGCAGTACTTC | CASSSQQGLSSYEQYF
TRBJ1-1 | few | NA | TRBV27 | TGTGCCAGCAGTTTAAGGGTTCTGAACACTGAAGCTTTCTTT | CASSLRVLNTEAFF
TRBJ1-1 | NA | NA | TRBV5-6 | TGTGCCAGCAGCTTGCCCCAGGGGAGTGGCACTGAAGCTTTCTTT | CASSLPQGSGTEAFF
TRBJ2-7 | once | TRBD1 | TRBV19 | TGTGCCAGTAGTACAGGACAGGGCTACGAGCAGTACTTC | CASSTGQGYEQYF
TRBJ1-5 | NA | TRBD1 | TRBV18 | TGTGCCAGCTCACCCCCCTGGACAGGGCGGGTCAATCAGCCCCAGCATTTT | CASSPPWTGRVNQPQHF
TRBJ1-5 | NA | NA | TRBV2 | TGTGCCAGCTTTGGGGGCAGGGAGGGTCAGCCCCAGCATTTT | CASFGGREGQPQHF
TRBJ2-3 | few | NA | TRBV7-6 | TGTGCCAGCAGCCAAGACGGGGCCCGCACAGATACGCAGTATTTT | CASSQDGARTDTQYF
TRBJ1-2 | NA | NA | TRBV27 | TGTGCCAGCAGTTTTATCGGGGGTCAGATCTATGGCTACACCTTC | CASSFIGGQIYGYTF
TRBJ2-3 | NA | TRBD2 | TRBV10-3 | TGTGCCATCAGTCCCAGCGGGGGGCCAGGGACAGATACGCAGTATTTT | CAISPSGGPGTDTQYF
TRBJ2-7 | NA | TRBD2 | TRBV9 | TGTGCCAGCAGCGTAGGAGGAGCGGGAGGGTACGAGCAGTACTTC | CASSVGGAGGYEQYF
TRBJ2-7 | NA | TRBD2 | TRBV2 | TGTGCCGGAAGGGTAGCGGGATCGTACGAGCAGTACTTC | CAGRVAGSYEQYF
TRBJ2-3 | NA | TRBD1 | TRBV6-4 | TGTGCCAGCAGTGACTCGCAGGGGGCAGATACGCAGTATTTT | CASSDSQGADTQYF
TRBJ2-7 | NA | TRBD1 | TRBV5-8 | TGTGCCAGCAGCTTGGAGGGGGCTACGTACGAGCAGTACTTC | CASSLEGATYEQYF
TRBJ2-1 | NA | NA | TRBV5-1 | TGCGCCAGCAAAGACGGGAGGACGTTGGGACAATATGAGCAGTTCTTC | CASKDGRTLGQYEQFF
TRBJ2-7 | NA | TRBD1 | TRBV7-8 | TGTGCCAGCAGCCGGGACAGGGGGGCCTACGAGCAGTACTTC | CASSRDRGAYEQYF
TRBJ2-7 | NA | NA | TRBV6-1 | TGTGCCAGCATTCAGGGGTTAACCTACGAGCAGTACTTC | CASIQGLTYEQYF
TRBJ2-4 | NA | NA | TRBV11-3 | TGTGCCAGCAGCCCAGGGGAAGCCAAAAACATTCAGTACTTC | CASSPGEAKNIQYF
TRBJ2-3 | NA | NA | TRBV21-1 | TGTGCCAGCAGCAAAGCCAAGACAGGGGCAACAGATACGCAGTATTTT | CASSKAKTGATDTQYF
TRBJ1-1 | NA | NA | TRBV7-6 | TGTGCCAGCAGCCCCACCTCACAGGGTTGGGGCGCTGAAGCTTTCTTT | CASSPTSQGWGAEAFF
TRBJ2-1 | NA | NA | TRBV4-3 | TGCGCCAGCAGCCAAGGGGGCGGGATCTACAATGAGCAGTTCTTC | CASSQGGGIYNEQFF
TRBJ1-1 | once | TRBD1 | TRBV18 | TGTGCCAGCTCACCACCGGGACAGGGGGCGGGTGGACCTGAAGCTTTCTTT | CASSPPGQGAGGPEAFF
TRBJ2-1 | once | NA | TRBV5-1 | TGCGCCAGCAGCTTGGGAAATGAGCAGTTCTTC | CASSLGNEQFF
TRBJ1-2 | NA | NA | TRBV5-5 | TGTGCCAGCAGCTTGTCGGCTTGGCGGGATAACTATGGCTACACCTTC | CASSLSAWRDNYGYTF
TRBJ2-2 | NA | NA | TRBV9 | TGTGCCAGCAGCGCTGGCGTAACCGGGGAGCTGTTTTTT | CASSAGVTGELFF
TRBJ1-2 | NA | TRBD1 | TRBV25-1 | TGTGCCAGCAGTGAATACGAGACAGGGTTCTATGGCTACACCTTC | CASSEYETGFYGYTF
TRBJ1-2 | NA | NA | TRBV10-3 | TGTGCCATCAGTGAAGGACCGGCCCTCTATGGCTACACCTTC | CAISEGPALYGYTF
TRBJ2-7 | NA | NA | TRBV15 | TGTGCCACCAGCTTAGCAAGGACCTACGAGCAGTACTTC | CATSLARTYEQYF
TRBJ2-3 | NA | TRBD2 | TRBV7-2 | TGTGCCAGCAGCCAGGGACTAGCGGGAGATACGCAGTATTTT | CASSQGLAGDTQYF
TRBJ2-7 | NA | TRBD2 | TRBV4-3 | TGCGCCAGCAGCCAAGATAGCGGACTAGCGGGAGTCTCCTACGAGCAGTACTTC | CASSQDSGLAGVSYEQYF
TRBJ2-5 | once | NA | TRBV5-6 | TGTGCCAGCAGCTGGTGGGAGCGCCAAGAGACCCAGTACTTC | CASSWWERQETQYF
TRBJ1-5 | NA | NA | TRBV7-2 | TGTGCCAGCAGCTTAGGCGGGACCCTCAATCAGCCCCAGCATTTT | CASSLGGTLNQPQHF
TRBJ2-3 | NA | TRBD2 | TRBV7-9 | TGTGCCAGCAGCTTAGAAGGGAGCGGGAGGGCCATCGGGTCAGATACGCAGTATTTT | CASSLEGSGRAIGSDTQYF
TRBJ2-7 | NA | TRBD1 | TRBV5-6 | TGTGCCAGCAGCAATAACAGGGGGACCAGTCGGTACGAGCAGTACTTC | CASSNNRGTSRYEQYF